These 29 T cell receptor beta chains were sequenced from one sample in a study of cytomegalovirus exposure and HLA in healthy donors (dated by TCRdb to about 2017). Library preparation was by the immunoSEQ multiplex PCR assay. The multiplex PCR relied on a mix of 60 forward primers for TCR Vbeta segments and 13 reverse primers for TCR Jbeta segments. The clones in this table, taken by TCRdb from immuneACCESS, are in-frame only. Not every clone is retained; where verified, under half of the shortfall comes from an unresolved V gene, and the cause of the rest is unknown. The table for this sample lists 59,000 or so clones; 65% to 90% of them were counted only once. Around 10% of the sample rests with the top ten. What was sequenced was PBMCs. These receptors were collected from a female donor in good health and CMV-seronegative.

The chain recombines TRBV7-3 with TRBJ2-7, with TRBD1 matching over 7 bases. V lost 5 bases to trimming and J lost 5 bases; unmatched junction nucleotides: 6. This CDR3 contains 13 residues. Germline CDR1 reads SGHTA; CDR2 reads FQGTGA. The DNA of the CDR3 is TGTGCCAGCAGCCCGACAGGGTACAACGAGCAGTACTTC. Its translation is CASSPTGYNEQYF. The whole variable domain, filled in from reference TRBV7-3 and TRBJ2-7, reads GAGVSQTPSNKVTEKGKYVELRCDPISGHTALYWYRQSLGQGPEFLIYFQGTGAADDSGLPNDRFFAVRPEGSVSTLKIQRTERGDSAVYLCASSPTGYNEQYFGPGTRLTVT.

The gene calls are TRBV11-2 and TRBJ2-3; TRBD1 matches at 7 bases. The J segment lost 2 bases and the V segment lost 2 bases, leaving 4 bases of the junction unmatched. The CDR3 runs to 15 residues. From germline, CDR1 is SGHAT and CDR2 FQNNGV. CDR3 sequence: CASSLIGTATDTQYF. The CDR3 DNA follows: TGTGCCAGCAGCTTAATCGGGACAGCCACAGATACGCAGTATTTT.

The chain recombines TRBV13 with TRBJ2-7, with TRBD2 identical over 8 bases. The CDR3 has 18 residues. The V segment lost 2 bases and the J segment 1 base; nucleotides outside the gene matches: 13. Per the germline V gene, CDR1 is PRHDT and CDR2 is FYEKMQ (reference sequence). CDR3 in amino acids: CASSLTPLKREQSYEQYF. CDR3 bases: TGTGCCAGCAGCTTAACCCCCCTTAAGCGGGAGCAATCCTACGAGCAGTACTTC.

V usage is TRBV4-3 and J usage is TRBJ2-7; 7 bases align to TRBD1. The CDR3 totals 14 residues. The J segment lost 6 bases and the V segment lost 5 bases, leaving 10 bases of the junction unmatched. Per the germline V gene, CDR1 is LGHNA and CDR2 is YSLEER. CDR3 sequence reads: CASSKQGTSGEQYF. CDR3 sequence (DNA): TGCGCCAGCAGCAAACAGGGGACCTCGGGCGAGCAGTACTTC.

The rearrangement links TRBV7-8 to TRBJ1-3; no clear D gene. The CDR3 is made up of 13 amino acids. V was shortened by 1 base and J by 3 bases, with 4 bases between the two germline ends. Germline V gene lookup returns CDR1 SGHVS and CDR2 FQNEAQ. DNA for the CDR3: TGTGCCAGCAGCTTAGTAGATGGAAACACCATATATTTT. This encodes CASSLVDGNTIYF.

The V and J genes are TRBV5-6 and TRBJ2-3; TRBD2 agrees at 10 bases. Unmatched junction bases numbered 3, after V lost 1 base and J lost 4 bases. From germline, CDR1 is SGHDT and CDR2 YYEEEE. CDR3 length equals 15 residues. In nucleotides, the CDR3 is TGTGCCAGCAGCTTGAAACTAGCGGGATCAGATACGCAGTATTTT. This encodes CASSLKLAGSDTQYF.

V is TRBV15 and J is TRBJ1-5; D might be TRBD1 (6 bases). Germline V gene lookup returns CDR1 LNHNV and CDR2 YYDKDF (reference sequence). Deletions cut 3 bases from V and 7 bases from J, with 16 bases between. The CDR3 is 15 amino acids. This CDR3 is CATSSQQGIGQPQHF. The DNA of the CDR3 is TGTGCCACCAGCAGCCAACAGGGAATTGGGCAGCCCCAGCATTTT.

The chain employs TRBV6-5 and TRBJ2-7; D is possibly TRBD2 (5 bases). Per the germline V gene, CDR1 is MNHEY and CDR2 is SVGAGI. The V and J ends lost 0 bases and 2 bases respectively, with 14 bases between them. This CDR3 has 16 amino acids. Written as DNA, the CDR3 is TGTGCCAGCAGTTACTCGCTAGGGAGCGGTGCCTACGAGCAGTACTTC. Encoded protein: CASSYSLGSGAYEQYF.

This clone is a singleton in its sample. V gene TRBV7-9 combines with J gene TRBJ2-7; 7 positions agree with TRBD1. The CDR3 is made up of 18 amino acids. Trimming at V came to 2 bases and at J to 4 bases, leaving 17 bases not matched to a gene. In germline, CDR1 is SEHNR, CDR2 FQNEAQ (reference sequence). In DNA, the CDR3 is TGTGCCAGCAGCTTAACCCCCCCCCAGGGGGTAGCGAAGTACGAGCAGTACTTC. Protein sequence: CASSLTPPQGVAKYEQYF.

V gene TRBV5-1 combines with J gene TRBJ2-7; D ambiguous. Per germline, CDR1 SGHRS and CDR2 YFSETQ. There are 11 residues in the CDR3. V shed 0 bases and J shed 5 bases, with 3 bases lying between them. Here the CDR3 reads CASSLADEQYF. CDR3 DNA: TGCGCCAGCAGCTTGGCGGACGAGCAGTACTTC.

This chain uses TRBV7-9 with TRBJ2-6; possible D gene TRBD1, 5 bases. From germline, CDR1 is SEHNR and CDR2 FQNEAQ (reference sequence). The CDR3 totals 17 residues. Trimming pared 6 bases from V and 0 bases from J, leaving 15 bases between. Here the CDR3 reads CASSYRQITSGANVLTF. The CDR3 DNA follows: TGTGCCAGCAGTTATAGACAGATCACCTCTGGGGCCAACGTCCTGACTTTC.

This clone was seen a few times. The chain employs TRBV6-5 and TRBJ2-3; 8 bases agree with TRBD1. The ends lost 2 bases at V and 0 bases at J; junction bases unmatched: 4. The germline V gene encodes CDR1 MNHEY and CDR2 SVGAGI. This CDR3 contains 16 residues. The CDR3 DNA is TGTGCCAGCAGTTACCTCACAGGGGGTAGCACAGATACGCAGTATTTT. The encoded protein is CASSYLTGGSTDTQYF.

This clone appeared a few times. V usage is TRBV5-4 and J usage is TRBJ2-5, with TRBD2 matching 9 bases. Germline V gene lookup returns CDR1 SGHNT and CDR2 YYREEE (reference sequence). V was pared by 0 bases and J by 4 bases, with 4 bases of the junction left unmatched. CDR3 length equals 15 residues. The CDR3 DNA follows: TGTGCCAGCAGCTTGGTAGCGACTAGCGGAGAGACCCAGTACTTC. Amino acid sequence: CASSLVATSGETQYF. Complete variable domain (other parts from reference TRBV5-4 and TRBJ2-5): ETGVTQSPTHLIKTRGQQVTLRCSSQSGHNTVSWYQQALGQGPQFIFQYYREEENGRGNFPPRFSGLQFPNYSSELNVNALELDDSALYLCASSLVATSGETQYFGPGTRLLVL.

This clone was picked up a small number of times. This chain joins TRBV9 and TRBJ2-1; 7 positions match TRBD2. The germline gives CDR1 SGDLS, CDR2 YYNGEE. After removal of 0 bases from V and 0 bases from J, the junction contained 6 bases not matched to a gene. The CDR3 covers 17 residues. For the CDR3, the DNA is TGTGCCAGCAGCGTAGATGGGGGAGGGGCCTCCTACAATGAGCAGTTCTTC. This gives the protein CASSVDGGGASYNEQFF.

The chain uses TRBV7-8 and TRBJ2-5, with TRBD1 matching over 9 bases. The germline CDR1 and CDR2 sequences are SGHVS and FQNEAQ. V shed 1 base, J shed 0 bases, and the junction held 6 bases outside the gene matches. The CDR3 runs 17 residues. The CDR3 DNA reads TGTGCCAGCAGCTTAGGAGGGACAGGGCTGTACCAAGAGACCCAGTACTTC. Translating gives CASSLGGTGLYQETQYF.

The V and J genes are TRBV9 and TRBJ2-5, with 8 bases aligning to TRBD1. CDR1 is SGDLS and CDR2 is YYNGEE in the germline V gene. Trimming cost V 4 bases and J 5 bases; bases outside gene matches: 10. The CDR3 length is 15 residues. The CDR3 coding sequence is TGTGCCAGCAGCCCCTCAGGGGGCGGCGAGGAGACCCAGTACTTC. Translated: CASSPSGGGEETQYF.

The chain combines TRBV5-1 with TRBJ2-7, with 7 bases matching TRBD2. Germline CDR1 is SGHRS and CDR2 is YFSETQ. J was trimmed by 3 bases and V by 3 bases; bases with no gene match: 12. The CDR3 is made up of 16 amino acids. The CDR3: CASSSPWGGMVYEQYF. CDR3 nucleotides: TGCGCCAGCAGCTCCCCCTGGGGGGGGATGGTCTACGAGCAGTACTTC.

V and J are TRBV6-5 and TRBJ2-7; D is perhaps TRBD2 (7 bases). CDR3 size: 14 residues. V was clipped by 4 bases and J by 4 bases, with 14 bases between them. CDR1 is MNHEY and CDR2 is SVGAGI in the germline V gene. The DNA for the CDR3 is TGTGCCAGCAGTTCGGCGGGGGCGAATTACGAGCAGTACTTC. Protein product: CASSSAGANYEQYF.

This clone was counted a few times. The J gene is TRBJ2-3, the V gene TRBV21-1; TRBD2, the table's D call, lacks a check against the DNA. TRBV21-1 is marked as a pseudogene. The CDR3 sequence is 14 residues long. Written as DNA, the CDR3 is TGTGCCAGCAGCAAAACTAGCGGCACAGATACGCAGTATTTT. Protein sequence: CASSKTSGTDTQYF.

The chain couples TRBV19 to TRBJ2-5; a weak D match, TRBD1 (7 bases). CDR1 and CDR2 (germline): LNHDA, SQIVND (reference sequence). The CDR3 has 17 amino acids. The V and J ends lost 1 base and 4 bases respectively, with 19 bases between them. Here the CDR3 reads CASSIGHAGGSGETQYF. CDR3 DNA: TGTGCCAGTAGTATAGGGCATGCAGGGGGGTCGGGAGAGACCCAGTACTTC.

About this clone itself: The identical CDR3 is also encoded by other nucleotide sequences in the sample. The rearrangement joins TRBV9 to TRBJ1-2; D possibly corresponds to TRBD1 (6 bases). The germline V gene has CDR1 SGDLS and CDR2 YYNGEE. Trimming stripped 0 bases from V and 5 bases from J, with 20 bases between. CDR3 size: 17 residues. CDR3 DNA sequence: TGTGCCAGCAGCGTAGTTGGGGGTACGGGGGGCAGATATGGCTACACCTTC. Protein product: CASSVVGGTGGRYGYTF.

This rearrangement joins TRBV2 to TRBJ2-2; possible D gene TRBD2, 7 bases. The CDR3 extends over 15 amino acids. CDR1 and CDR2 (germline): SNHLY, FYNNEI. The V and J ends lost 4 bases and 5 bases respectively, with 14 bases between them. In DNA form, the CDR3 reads TGTGCCAGCAGTGTCGGGGGGCGAAGGACCGGGGAGCTGTTTTTT. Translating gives CASSVGGRRTGELFF.

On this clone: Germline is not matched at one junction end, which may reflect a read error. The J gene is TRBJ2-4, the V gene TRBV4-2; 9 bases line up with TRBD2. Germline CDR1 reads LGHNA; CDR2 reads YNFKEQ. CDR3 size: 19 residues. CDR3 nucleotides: TGTGCCAGCAGCCAAGAATTGGCGGGAGGGCCGTACGCCAAAAACAGTCAGTACTTC. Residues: CASSQELAGGPYAKNSQYF.

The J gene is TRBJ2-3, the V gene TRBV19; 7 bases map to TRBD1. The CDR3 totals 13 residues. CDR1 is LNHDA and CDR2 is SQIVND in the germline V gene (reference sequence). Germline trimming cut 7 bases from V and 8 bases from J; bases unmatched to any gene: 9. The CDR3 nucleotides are TGTGCCAGTACCCCGGGACAGTCCCTTACGCAGTATTTT. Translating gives CASTPGQSLTQYF.

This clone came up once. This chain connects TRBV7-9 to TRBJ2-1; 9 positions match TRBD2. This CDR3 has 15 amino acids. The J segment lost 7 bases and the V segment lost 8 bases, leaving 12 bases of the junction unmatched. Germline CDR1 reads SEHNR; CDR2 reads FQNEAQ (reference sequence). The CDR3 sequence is CASVRLADTINEQFF. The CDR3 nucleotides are TGTGCCAGCGTCCGACTAGCGGATACGATAAATGAGCAGTTCTTC.

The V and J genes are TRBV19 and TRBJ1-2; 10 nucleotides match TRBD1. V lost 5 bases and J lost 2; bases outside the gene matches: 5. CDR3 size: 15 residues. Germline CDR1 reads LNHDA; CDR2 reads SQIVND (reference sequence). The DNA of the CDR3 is TGTGCCAGTAGTTGGGGGGACAGGGGCAACTATGGCTACACCTTC. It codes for CASSWGDRGNYGYTF.

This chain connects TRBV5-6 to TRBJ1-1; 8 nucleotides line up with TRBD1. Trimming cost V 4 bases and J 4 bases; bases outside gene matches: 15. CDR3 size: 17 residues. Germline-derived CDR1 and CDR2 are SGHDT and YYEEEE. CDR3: CASSLWTGLEMGTEAFF. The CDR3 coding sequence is TGTGCCAGCAGCCTCTGGACAGGGTTAGAAATGGGCACTGAAGCTTTCTTT.

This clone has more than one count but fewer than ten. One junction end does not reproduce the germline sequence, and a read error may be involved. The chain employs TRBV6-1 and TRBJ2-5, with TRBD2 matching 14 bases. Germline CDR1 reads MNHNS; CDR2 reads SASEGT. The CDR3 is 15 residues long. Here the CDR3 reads CASSERLAGGYTVDF. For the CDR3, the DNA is TGTGCCAGCAGTGAACGACTAGCGGGGGGGTATACAGTGGACTTC.

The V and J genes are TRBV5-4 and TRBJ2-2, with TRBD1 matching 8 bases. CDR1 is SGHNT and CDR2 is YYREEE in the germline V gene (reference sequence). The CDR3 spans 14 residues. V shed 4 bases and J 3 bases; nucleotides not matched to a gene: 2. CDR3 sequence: CASSLTGDTGELFF. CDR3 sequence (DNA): TGTGCCAGCAGCCTGACAGGGGACACCGGGGAGCTGTTTTTT.